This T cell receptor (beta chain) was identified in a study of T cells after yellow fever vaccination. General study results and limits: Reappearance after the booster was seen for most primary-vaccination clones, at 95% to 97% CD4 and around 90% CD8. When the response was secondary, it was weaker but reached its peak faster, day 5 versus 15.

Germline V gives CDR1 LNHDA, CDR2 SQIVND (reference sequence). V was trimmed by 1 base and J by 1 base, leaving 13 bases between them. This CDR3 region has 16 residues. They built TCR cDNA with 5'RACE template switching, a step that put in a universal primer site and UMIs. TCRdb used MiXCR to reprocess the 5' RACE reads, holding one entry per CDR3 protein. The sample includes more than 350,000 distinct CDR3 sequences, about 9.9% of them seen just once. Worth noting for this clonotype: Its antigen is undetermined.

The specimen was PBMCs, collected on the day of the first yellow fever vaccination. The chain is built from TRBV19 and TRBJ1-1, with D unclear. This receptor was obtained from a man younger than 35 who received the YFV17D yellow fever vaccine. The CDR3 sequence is CASSIVPPEWNTEAFF. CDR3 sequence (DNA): TGTGCCAGTAGTATAGTGCCCCCTGAGTGGAACACTGAAGCTTTCTTT.